The 8 T cell receptor beta chains reported below all come from one sample, sequenced in a study of cytomegalovirus exposure and HLA in healthy donors. Use of 60 Vbeta and 13 Jbeta primers characterized the PCR. Generated by immunoSEQ multiplex PCR, the TCRdb table keeps only in-frame clones and is missing some. There are fewer than 100,000 clones in the sample; approximately 80% occur only once, and about 8.3% lies in the top ten. Input material: PBMCs. Source of these receptors: a female donor in good health and CMV-seronegative.

The J gene is TRBJ2-5, the V gene TRBV7-9, with D perhaps matching TRBD1 (5 bases). The CDR3 covers 15 residues. V was clipped by 1 base and J by 2 bases, with 11 bases between them. Looked up from germline, CDR1 is SEHNR and CDR2 is FQNEAQ (reference sequence). CDR3 coding DNA: TGTGCCAGCAGCTTAGATCGGCGGACACAAGAGACCCAGTACTTC. It is translated as CASSLDRRTQETQYF.

The chain couples TRBV9 to TRBJ2-3, with TRBD1 matching over 8 bases. Germline trimming cut 4 bases from V and 9 bases from J; bases unmatched to any gene: 10. CDR1 is SGDLS, CDR2 YYNGEE, per germline. The CDR3 totals 14 residues. For the CDR3, the DNA is TGTGCCAGCAGCTCGGGGGAGTGGGACAGGACGCAGTATTTT. Amino acid sequence: CASSSGEWDRTQYF.

CDR3 DNA sequence: TGTGCCAGCAGCTCCTCGACTATAGGTGGTACAGATACGCAGTATTTT. Amino acids: CASSSSTIGGTDTQYF. The chain uses TRBV9 and TRBJ2-3, with TRBD2 as a possible D gene (5 bases). Per germline, CDR1 SGDLS and CDR2 YYNGEE. V lost 4 bases to trimming and J lost 3 bases, with 18 bases between them. This CDR3 is 16 amino acids long.

This sequence joins TRBV30 and TRBJ2-2; 11 nucleotides line up with TRBD1. After removal of 0 bases from V and 6 bases from J, the junction contained 3 bases not matched to a gene. The CDR3 runs 15 residues. The germline V gene encodes CDR1 GTSNPN and CDR2 SVGIG (reference sequence). For the CDR3, the DNA is TGTGCCTGGAGTGTAAAGGGACAGGGGGCCGGGGAGCTGTTTTTT. This codes for CAWSVKGQGAGELFF.

This chain uses TRBV5-5 with TRBJ2-5; D remains ambiguous. CDR1 is SGHKS, CDR2 YYEKEE, per germline (reference sequence). Trimming stripped 2 bases from V and 5 bases from J, with 4 bases between. The CDR3 spans 11 residues. The CDR3 coding sequence is TGTGCCAGCAGCTTCGAGGAGACCCAGTACTTC. Encoded protein: CASSFEETQYF.

This clone has only a few counts. This chain links TRBV27 with TRBJ2-7; D call uncertain. CDR3 length equals 14 residues. The V gene lost 2 bases and the J gene lost 4 bases, with 12 bases spanning the gap. Germline CDR1 and CDR2: MNHEY and SMNVEV (reference sequence). CDR3 residues: CASSLGSGPYEQYF. DNA of the CDR3: TGTGCCAGCAGTTTAGGTAGTGGGCCATACGAGCAGTACTTC.

The rearrangement links TRBV25-1 to TRBJ1-2; 12 positions agree with TRBD1. The V gene's germline CDR1 is MGHDK and CDR2 SYGVNS. Unmatched junction bases numbered 12, after V lost 8 bases and J lost 2 bases. The CDR3 length is 17 residues. The CDR3 sequence is CASLARDRGHVNYGYTF. CDR3 in DNA: TGTGCCAGCCTCGCACGGGACAGGGGGCACGTGAACTATGGCTACACCTTC.

The rearrangement uses TRBV10-2 and TRBJ2-7; D is perhaps TRBD1 (5 bases). The CDR3 extends over 11 amino acids. The germline gives CDR1 WSHSY, CDR2 SAAADI. The germline V and J ends were trimmed by 8 bases and 6 bases, with 11 bases remaining between them. The CDR3 sequence is CASGRQREQYF. The CDR3, as DNA: TGCGCCAGCGGGCGACAGCGCGAGCAGTACTTC.